These 2 T cell receptor beta chains came from one sample sequenced in a study of T cell changes during pregnancy in multiple sclerosis. Assay used: immunoSEQ multiplex PCR; TCRdb lists only in-frame clones, some missing. The table has more than 25,000 clones, about 89% seen once. The material sequenced was CD8+ T cells from peripheral blood mononuclear cells, taken in the third trimester of pregnancy. The receptors come from a female donor with multiple sclerosis, enrolled in a pregnancy study.

The rearrangement links TRBV5-6 to TRBJ2-3, with 11 bases fitting TRBD2. This CDR3 is 16 amino acids long. After removal of 4 bases from V and 0 bases from J, the junction contained 4 bases not matched to a gene. Germline V gives CDR1 SGHDT, CDR2 YYEEEE. This chain's CDR3 is CASSHLAGGSTDTQYF. DNA for the CDR3: TGTGCCAGCAGCCACCTAGCGGGGGGCAGCACAGATACGCAGTATTTT.

J is TRBJ1-2 and V is TRBV9; D gene ambiguous. Per germline, CDR1 SGDLS and CDR2 YYNGEE. This CDR3 region has 12 residues. V was clipped by 0 bases and J by 8 bases, with 8 bases between them. The CDR3 region is CASSVGGGGYTF. The CDR3, as DNA: TGTGCCAGCAGCGTAGGAGGAGGGGGCTACACCTTC.